Listed below are T cell receptor beta chains from one sample, sequenced in a study of T cells in narcolepsy. Data came from immunoSEQ multiplex PCR; TCRdb stores just in-frame clones and leaves some out. The sample has about 25,000 clones, 70% to 85% seen once; the top ten hold approximately 0.71%. Sequencing input: CD45RA- memory CD4+ T cells from PBMCs. Receptor source: a human donor with narcolepsy. The CDR3 runs from the conserved cysteine through the conserved F or W. A D gene is named only where the DNA matches it firmly. Clone size is given for some rows only: seen once, a few or many times, or a class if the clone is expanded.

>TRBJ2-2|TRBV5-6|.|.
TGTGCCAGCAGCTTGAGACCCGGGAGCCCAACCCACACCGGGGAGCTGTTTTTT
CASSLRPGSPTHTGELFF
>TRBJ2-5|TRBV7-3|.|TRBD1
TGTGCCAGCAGCTTAACAGGGGGCGAAGAGACCCAGTACTTC
CASSLTGGEETQYF
>TRBJ2-5|TRBV5-1|.|TRBD1
TGCGCCAGCAGAAAATCGGGACAGGGTTTTGAGACCCAGTACTTC
CASRKSGQGFETQYF
>TRBJ2-1|TRBV5-1|.|.
TGCGCCAGCAGCTACGGCGGGGCAGGGATCAATGAGCAGTTCTTC
CASSYGGAGINEQFF
>TRBJ1-1|TRBV15|once|TRBD1
TGTGCCACCAGCAAGAATACAGGGGGCACTGAAGCTTTCTTT
CATSKNTGGTEAFF
>TRBJ1-4|TRBV10-3|.|TRBD1
TGTGCCATCAGTGCCTGGACAGGGATTGGGTCCAAGGAAAAACTGTTTTTT
CAISAWTGIGSKEKLFF
>TRBJ1-4|TRBV29-1|.|TRBD1
TGCAGCGCTAGACAGGGGGCCGCGAATGAAAAACTGTTTTTT
CSARQGAANEKLFF
>TRBJ2-7|TRBV5-4|.|.
TGTGCCAGCAGCGGACCGAGAGAGCAGTACTTC
CASSGPREQYF
>TRBJ2-7|TRBV5-1|.|TRBD2
TGCGCCAGCCACCCGGGCGGGGGGGAGACCTACGAGCAGTACTTC
CASHPGGGETYEQYF
>TRBJ2-1|TRBV6-1|.|.
TGTGCCAGCAGTGAAAGGGGAATCAATGAGCAGTTCTTC
CASSERGINEQFF
>TRBJ1-1|TRBV12-2|.|.
TGTGCAAGTCGCTTCAGACCGGGACAACTGAACACTGAAGCTTTCTTT
CASRFRPGQLNTEAFF
>TRBJ2-6|TRBV7-3|.|.
TGTGCCAGCAGCCCGAGCTCTGGGGCCAACGTCCTGACTTTC
CASSPSSGANVLTF
>TRBJ2-3|TRBV5-1|.|.
TGCGCCAGCAGCCCTAGGCGAGGCACAGATACGCAGTATTTT
CASSPRRGTDTQYF
>TRBJ1-4|TRBV27|.|.
TGTGCCAGCAGTAGTGCTGTAGACTATGGTGAAAAACTGTTTTTT
CASSSAVDYGEKLFF
>TRBJ2-1|TRBV7-2|.|.
TGTGCCAGCAGCTTAGCGCGGGGCTCGTACAATGAGCAGTTCTTC
CASSLARGSYNEQFF
>TRBJ2-2|TRBV5-1|.|.
TGCGCCAGCAGCTTGGTGGGACCCGACACCGGGGAGCTGTTTTTT
CASSLVGPDTGELFF